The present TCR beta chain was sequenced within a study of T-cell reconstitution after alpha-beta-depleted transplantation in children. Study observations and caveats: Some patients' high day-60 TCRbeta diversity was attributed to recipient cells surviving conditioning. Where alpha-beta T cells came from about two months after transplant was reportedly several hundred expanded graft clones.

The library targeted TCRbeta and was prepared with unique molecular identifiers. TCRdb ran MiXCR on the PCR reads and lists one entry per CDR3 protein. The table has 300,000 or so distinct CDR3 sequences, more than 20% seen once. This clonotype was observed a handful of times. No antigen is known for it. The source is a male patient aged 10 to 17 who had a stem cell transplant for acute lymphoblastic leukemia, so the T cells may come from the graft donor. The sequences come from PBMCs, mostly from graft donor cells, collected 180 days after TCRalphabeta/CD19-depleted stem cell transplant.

The CDR3 here is CASSFGRSSSTDTQYF. CDR3 nucleotide sequence: TGCGCCAGCAGCTTTGGGAGGAGCTCTAGCACAGATACGCAGTATTTT. J is TRBJ2-3 and V is TRBV5-1, with D possibly matching TRBD2 (6 bases). Germline loops: CDR1 SGHRS, CDR2 YFSETQ. The CDR3 loop spans 16 amino acids. Trimming pared 2 bases from V and 0 bases from J, leaving 13 bases between.